This TCR beta chain emerged from a study of cytomegalovirus exposure and HLA in healthy donors. Overall study context: From some 190 million T cells, an earlier analysis saw 120 million or so unique TCR beta sequences.

Donors likely had unrecorded immune exposures despite being nominally healthy when sampled. Study results and caveats: Confirmation in vitro established that a few CMV-associated chains were specific for CMV antigens. Per published reports, the classifier diagnosed cytomegalovirus status with high specificity and sensitivity.

As to this clone: Its cognate antigen is unknown.

13 Jbeta primers and 60 Vbeta primers were used for the PCR. The repertoire was sequenced with immunoSEQ multiplex PCR; TCRdb's copy has only in-frame clones and lacks some. The sample has roughly 150,000 clones; approximately 71% are singletons. The source is a man aged 25 to 40 in good health and CMV-seronegative. The source material was PBMCs.

The CDR3: CASSSQGSLVDTQYF. As DNA, the CDR3 is TGTGCCAGCAGCTCACAGGGTTCTCTCGTAGATACGCAGTATTTT. The chain combines TRBV7-8 with TRBJ2-3; D perhaps matches TRBD1 (6 bases). Trimming left V 4 bases short and J 5 bases short, with 16 bases between. Per germline, CDR1 SGHVS and CDR2 FQNEAQ. CDR3 length: 15 residues.